The 21 T cell receptor beta chains in this list originate from one sample, sequenced in a study of blood T cell repertoires in COVID-19. Assay: immunoSEQ multiplex PCR; the TCRdb copy retains only in-frame clones and omits some. The sample lists 63,000 or so clones; 89% were seen once. The sequencing sample was made of peripheral blood. The receptors stem from a man in his fifties or sixties with acute or convalescent COVID-19.

The rearrangement uses TRBV5-4 and TRBJ1-1, with TRBD1 identical over 9 bases. Germline CDR1 SGHNT, CDR2 YYREEE (reference sequence). The CDR3 is made up of 15 amino acids. V shed 3 bases, J shed 6 bases, and the junction held 9 bases outside the gene matches. CDR3 sequence: CASSSRGQGYSEAFF. The CDR3 coding sequence is TGTGCCAGCAGCTCGCGCGGACAGGGGTATTCTGAAGCTTTCTTT.

This chain links TRBV6-5 with TRBJ2-7; D perhaps matches TRBD2 (5 bases). Germline lookup yields CDR1 MNHEY and CDR2 SVGAGI. The CDR3 consists of 15 residues. With 4 bases removed from V and 3 bases from J, the gap between germline ends came to 16 bases. CDR3 residues: CASSSDRERVYEQYF. In nucleotides, the CDR3 is TGTGCCAGCAGTTCGGACCGGGAACGGGTCTACGAGCAGTACTTC.

This clone has a single count. V gene TRBV6-5 combines with J gene TRBJ1-1, with D maybe TRBD1 (6 bases). Trimming pared 11 bases from V and 10 bases from J, leaving 17 bases between. The CDR3 is 11 residues long. The V gene's germline CDR1 is MNHEY and CDR2 SVGAGI. CDR3 nucleotides: TGTGCCGGGGGGGGCCCGGGAGGAGCTTTCTTT. It is translated as CAGGGPGGAFF.

Only a few counts were recorded for this clone. The rearrangement links TRBV18 to TRBJ1-1, with 7 positions matching TRBD1. The CDR3 contains 15 residues. V shed 5 bases and J 0 bases; nucleotides not matched to a gene: 6. The germline V gene has CDR1 KGHSH and CDR2 LQKENI. The CDR3: CASSATGVVNTEAFF. The DNA of the CDR3 is TGTGCCAGCTCAGCCACAGGGGTCGTGAACACTGAAGCTTTCTTT.

The rearrangement uses TRBV5-1 and TRBJ2-2; 10 nucleotides agree with TRBD2. The trim removed 1 base at V and 5 bases at J, leaving 5 bases unmatched. The CDR3 covers 16 residues. From germline, CDR1 is SGHRS and CDR2 YFSETQ. CDR3 in DNA: TGCGCCAGCAGCTTGACAACTAGCGGGGTGACCGGGGAGCTGTTTTTT. Encoded protein: CASSLTTSGVTGELFF. The variable domain in full, completed from reference TRBV5-1 and TRBJ2-2, reads KAGVTQTPRYLIKTRGQQVTLSCSPISGHRSVSWYQQTPGQGLQFLFEYFSETQRNKGNFPGRFSGRQFSNSRSEMNVSTLELGDSALYLCASSLTTSGVTGELFFGEGSRLTVL.

Only a few counts were recorded for this clone. The rearrangement joins TRBV29-1 to TRBJ1-2; possible D gene TRBD1, 5 bases. Trimming removed 5 bases from V and 2 bases from J, with 15 bases in between. The CDR3 is 14 residues long. The germline V gene has CDR1 SQVTM and CDR2 ANQGSEA. For the CDR3, the DNA is TGCAGCGTTTTTTCGGGAGGGACCAACTATGGCTACACCTTC. Protein: CSVFSGGTNYGYTF.

The gene calls are TRBV19 and TRBJ2-2; 9 bases line up with TRBD1. CDR3 length: 14 residues. Looked up from germline, CDR1 is LNHDA and CDR2 is SQIVND (reference sequence). Losses at the gene ends were 6 bases for V and 4 bases for J; bases not matched to a gene: 3. The CDR3 sequence is CASRDRGSTGELFF. CDR3 coding DNA: TGTGCCAGTAGGGACAGGGGAAGCACCGGGGAGCTGTTTTTT. Variable domain in full (rest from reference TRBV19 and TRBJ2-2): DGGITQSPKYLFRKEGQNVTLSCEQNLNHDAMYWYRQDPGQGLRLIYYSQIVNDFQKGDIAEGYSVSREKKESFPLTVTSAQKNPTAFYLCASRDRGSTGELFFGEGSRLTVL.

The chain carries TRBV6-5 and TRBJ1-3; D unresolved. In germline, CDR1 is MNHEY, CDR2 SVGAGI. The CDR3 contains 14 residues. V lost 7 bases, J lost 1 base, and 11 bases lay in between. The CDR3 region is CASIESHSGNTIYF. The CDR3 region has the DNA TGTGCCAGCATAGAATCCCATTCTGGAAACACCATATATTTT.

The chain joins TRBV6-2 or TRBV6-3 to TRBJ1-5; 9 nucleotides match TRBD1. This CDR3 comprises 15 residues. CDR1 and CDR2 from the germline V gene are MNHEY and SVGEGT. The V gene end was trimmed by 0 bases and the J gene end by 6 bases; junction bases not matched to a gene: 3. The CDR3 DNA reads as TGTGCCAGCAGTTACTCGACAGGGGGTTTTCAGCCCCAGCATTTT. Translation gives CASSYSTGGFQPQHF.

V and J are TRBV7-9 and TRBJ1-2, with D possibly TRBD1 on 6 matching bases. The CDR3 has 14 amino acids. Trimming removed 0 bases at V and 4 bases at J, with 9 bases between. Germline V gene data show CDR1 as SEHNR and CDR2 as FQNEAQ (reference sequence). The CDR3, as DNA: TGTGCCAGCAGCTTAGCTACAGGGATCTATGGCTACACCTTC. Translated, it gives CASSLATGIYGYTF.

The chain is built from TRBV4-1 and TRBJ2-7; 7 bases agree with TRBD1. This CDR3 is built from 14 residues. The germline gives CDR1 MGHRA, CDR2 YSYEKL. Trimming removed 8 bases from V and 6 bases from J; junction bases left unmatched: 13. In DNA, the CDR3 is TGCGCCAGCTCCACAGGGGTTGGATCTGGCGAGCAGTACTTC. Translated, it gives CASSTGVGSGEQYF.

The rearrangement uses TRBV5-1 and TRBJ2-1; 7 nucleotides match TRBD1. The V gene end was trimmed by 4 bases and the J gene end by 8 bases; junction bases not matched to a gene: 15. There are 16 residues in the CDR3. Germline CDR1 SGHRS, CDR2 YFSETQ. CDR3 in amino acids: CASSPWTGSLVDEQFF. The CDR3 nucleotides read TGCGCCAGCAGCCCCTGGACAGGTTCCTTAGTGGATGAGCAGTTCTTC.

V usage is TRBV10-3 and J usage is TRBJ2-1; D gene uncertain. Looked up from germline, CDR1 is ENHRY and CDR2 is SYGVKD. The CDR3 loop spans 15 amino acids. Trimming stripped 2 bases from V and 0 bases from J, with 8 bases between. CDR3 nucleotides: TGTGCCATCAGTGAGCCGGCAGGCTCCTACAATGAGCAGTTCTTC. Its translation is CAISEPAGSYNEQFF.

The gene calls are TRBV2 and TRBJ2-5; tentative D call: TRBD1 (5 bases). V dropped 8 bases and J dropped 0 bases, with 16 bases sitting between them. The CDR3 spans 15 residues. Germline CDR1 SNHLY, CDR2 FYNNEI. CDR3 bases: TGTGCCAGCCCCCTGGCAGGGCTCTACCAAGAGACCCAGTACTTC. Translation gives CASPLAGLYQETQYF.

The chain is built from TRBV15 and TRBJ1-5; D might be TRBD1 (6 bases). Trimming stripped 2 bases from V and 7 bases from J, with 27 bases between. Germline V gene lookup returns CDR1 LNHNV and CDR2 YYDKDF (reference sequence). The CDR3 spans 19 residues. CDR3 amino acids: CATSRYDMVGGNSVQPQHF. CDR3 nucleotides: TGTGCCACCAGCAGATATGACATGGTAGGGGGTAATTCAGTCCAGCCCCAGCATTTT.

The chain has TRBV6-5 and TRBJ1-2; the match to TRBD1 covers 9 bases. CDR1 is MNHEY, CDR2 SVGAGI, per germline. Trimming took 6 bases from V and 2 from J; bases not matched to a gene: 4. This CDR3 contains 14 residues. The CDR3 bases are TGTGCCAGCAGCTTAGGACAGGGGAACTATGGCTACACCTTC. Its protein is CASSLGQGNYGYTF.

CDR3 nucleotides: TGTGCCACCAGTGCGGAGAGTGCAACTAATGAAAAACTGTTTTTT. Protein: CATSAESATNEKLFF. The V and J genes are TRBV24-1 and TRBJ1-4, with D unclear. The V gene's germline CDR1 is KGHDR and CDR2 SFDVKD. The CDR3 length is 15 residues. With 5 bases removed from V and 0 bases from J, the gap between germline ends came to 9 bases.

This chain connects TRBV3-1 (or the pseudogene TRBV3-2) to TRBJ1-3; tentative D call: TRBD1 (5 bases). Per the germline V gene, CDR1 is LGHDT and CDR2 is YNNKEL (reference sequence). The CDR3 sequence is 15 residues long. The germline V and J ends were trimmed by 4 bases and 11 bases, with 21 bases remaining between them. CDR3 coding DNA: TGTGCCAGCAGCCCCGGGTCAAGGGGCAAAGACGCCATATATTTT. It translates to CASSPGSRGKDAIYF.

The chain is built from TRBV6-5 and TRBJ1-5, with unresolved D. Per germline, CDR1 MNHEY and CDR2 SVGAGI. V was shortened by 5 bases and J by 7 bases, with 15 bases between the two germline ends. This CDR3 has 14 amino acids. The CDR3 bases are TGTGCCAGCAGTAAAAAGGAAGGCGGGCAGCCCCAGCATTTT. Translation: CASSKKEGGQPQHF.

In this sample, this clone turned up once. The genes are TRBV7-9 and TRBJ1-1, with D tentatively TRBD1 (6 bases). The CDR3 sequence is 15 residues long. Germline V gene lookup returns CDR1 SEHNR and CDR2 FQNEAQ (reference sequence). The germline V and J ends were trimmed by 5 bases and 1 base, with 14 bases remaining between them. The CDR3 DNA reads as TGTGCCAGCAGCACTAACAGGGAGAAGAACACTGAAGCTTTCTTT. It encodes CASSTNREKNTEAFF.

The V and J genes are TRBV4-1 and TRBJ2-2; maybe TRBD2 (5 bases). The ends were cut back, 0 bases at V and 6 bases at J, with 14 bases in the middle. CDR1 is MGHRA, CDR2 YSYEKL, per germline. CDR3 size: 16 residues. The CDR3 DNA is TGCGCCAGCAGCCAAGATAAGTGGGAGCCGGCCGGGGAGCTGTTTTTT. This codes for CASSQDKWEPAGELFF.